The 15 T cell receptor beta chains below were found in one sample sequenced in a study of spatial heterogeneity in lung cancer. Each CDR3 protein gets one entry after TCRdb re-called the 5' RACE reads with MiXCR. The table lists 10,000 to 13,000 distinct CDR3 sequences, around 9.3% of them singletons, with 20% to 30% in the top ten. This sample's time point: sample taken at primary tumor resection. Whole RNA obtained from tumor, nontumor lung or frozen PBMC underwent sequencing without sorting. Sequences were derived from PBMCs, sampled at surgery. These receptor sequences come from a male donor with early-stage non-small cell lung cancer.

The chain joins TRBV27 to TRBJ2-6; possible D gene TRBD2, 6 bases. This CDR3 region has 15 residues. The germline V gene has CDR1 MNHEY and CDR2 SMNVEV (reference sequence). V gave up 3 bases and J gave up 2 bases, with 8 bases separating them. CDR3 sequence reads: CASSLEGTGANVLTF. CDR3 DNA sequence: TGTGCCAGCAGTTTGGAGGGGACTGGGGCCAACGTCCTGACTTTC.

By share, this clonotype counts as medium-sized. V is TRBV29-1 and J is TRBJ1-1; possible D gene TRBD1, 5 bases. CDR1 and CDR2 (germline): SQVTM, ANQGSEA. The CDR3 consists of 14 residues. V lost 4 bases, J lost 0 bases, and 12 bases lay in between. The CDR3 loop is CSVGYGAMNTEAFF. CDR3 nucleotide sequence: TGCAGCGTTGGTTACGGGGCCATGAACACTGAAGCTTTCTTT.

The V and J genes are TRBV3-1 and TRBJ2-5; possibly TRBD2 for D (6 bases). Trimming took off 0 bases at V and 5 bases at J, with 19 bases between the two ends. CDR1 LGHDT and CDR2 YNNKEL come from the germline V gene (reference sequence). The CDR3 has 17 residues. The CDR3 loop reads CASSQDGSAPSAETQYF. The DNA of the CDR3 is TGTGCCAGCAGCCAAGACGGAAGCGCACCTAGCGCGGAGACCCAGTACTTC.

This clonotype was recorded at least ten times. The rearrangement links TRBV4-1 to TRBJ1-4, with D possibly matching TRBD1 (6 bases). This CDR3 spans 20 amino acids. V lost 1 base to trimming and J lost 0 bases, with 21 bases between them. Germline assignment: CDR1 MGHRA and CDR2 YSYEKL. CDR3 in amino acids: CASSQGPNRDFYPTNEKLFF. The CDR3 region has the DNA TGCGCCAGCAGCCAAGGCCCCAACAGGGACTTCTATCCAACTAATGAAAAACTGTTTTTT.

This clonotype was detected ten times or more. This sequence joins TRBV27 and TRBJ2-7; perhaps TRBD2 as D (5 bases). V lost 0 bases and J 2 bases, leaving 11 bases between the germline ends. The germline V gene has CDR1 MNHEY and CDR2 SMNVEV (reference sequence). The CDR3 totals 15 residues. The CDR3 bases are TGTGCCAGCAGTTTATCGGACTCTAAAACCTACGAGCAGTACTTC. As protein: CASSLSDSKTYEQYF.

This clonotype was recorded many times. The CDR3 reads CASSEEGGVQYF. CDR3 DNA sequence: TGCGCCAGCAGTGAGGAGGGAGGGGTCCAGTACTTC. The chain employs TRBV10-2 and TRBJ2-5; 7 bases are shared with TRBD2. Germline V gene lookup returns CDR1 WSHSY and CDR2 SAAADI. This CDR3 has 12 residues. With 2 bases clipped from V and 10 bases from J, the junction kept 4 bases outside the gene matches.

This clonotype qualifies as medium-sized (0.01 to 0.1%). The chain combines TRBV6-5 with TRBJ1-1; 7 bases align to TRBD1. The V and J ends lost 6 bases and 7 bases, in that order; junction bases with no gene match: 5. This CDR3 has 12 residues. CDR1 is MNHEY, CDR2 SVGAGI, per germline. The CDR3 DNA is TGTGCCAGCAGCCGTACAGGGGTTGAAGCTTTCTTT. Protein: CASSRTGVEAFF.

Ten or more counts support this clonotype. The V gene is TRBV28, the J gene TRBJ2-5; unclear D gene. The germline V gene has CDR1 MDHEN and CDR2 SYDVKM. Trimming cost V 0 bases and J 2 bases, with 16 bases left between them. The CDR3 is made up of 17 amino acids. CDR3 sequence: CASSLCLPPPPQETQYF. CDR3 nucleotide sequence: TGTGCCAGCAGTTTATGCCTTCCTCCGCCCCCACAAGAGACCCAGTACTTC.

Many counts were recorded for this clonotype. V is TRBV7-9 and J is TRBJ1-1, with D maybe TRBD1 (6 bases). This CDR3 region has 14 residues. Trimming removed 4 bases from V and 7 bases from J, with 16 bases in between. Germline V lookup: CDR1 SEHNR, CDR2 FQNEAQ (reference sequence). The chain's CDR3 is CASSSFRGKGEAFF. The CDR3 DNA reads as TGTGCCAGCAGCTCGTTTAGGGGGAAGGGTGAAGCTTTCTTT.

Judged by abundance, this clonotype is large (0.1 to 1%). The chain joins TRBV24-1 to TRBJ2-1; D is unresolved. In germline, CDR1 is KGHDR, CDR2 SFDVKD. The CDR3 is 12 amino acids. The germline V and J ends were trimmed by 5 bases and 12 bases, with 13 bases remaining between them. The CDR3 region has the DNA TGTGCCACCAGTGGATCTACGCGCCCGCAGTTCTTC. This gives the protein CATSGSTRPQFF.

The table lists this clonotype with many counts. The genes are TRBV12-3 or TRBV12-4 and TRBJ2-3; 8 bases fit TRBD2. This CDR3 is 12 amino acids long. V lost 8 bases, J lost 13 bases, and 11 bases stayed unmatched. The CDR3 loop reads CASCLSGGAKYF. The CDR3 DNA is TGTGCCAGCTGCCTGTCGGGGGGGGCCAAGTATTTT.

This clonotype was seen many times. This rearrangement joins TRBV28 to TRBJ1-5, with TRBD1 as a possible D gene (5 bases). V shed 8 bases and J shed 4 bases, with 18 bases lying between them. Germline V gives CDR1 MDHEN, CDR2 SYDVKM. The CDR3 loop spans 15 amino acids. CDR3 sequence: CASLVTGGRNQPQHF. The DNA of the CDR3 is TGTGCCAGCTTGGTAACAGGAGGAAGGAATCAGCCCCAGCATTTT.

This clonotype was counted many times. This chain connects TRBV20-1 to TRBJ2-1; TRBD1 matches at 9 bases. With 0 bases clipped from V and 4 bases from J, the junction kept 7 bases outside the gene matches. The CDR3 loop spans 16 amino acids. Germline lookup yields CDR1 DFQATT and CDR2 SNEGSKA (reference sequence). CDR3 DNA: TGCAGTGCTAGAGATTTGCGGACAGGGGCTTACAATGAGCAGTTCTTC. Residues: CSARDLRTGAYNEQFF.

This clonotype was found many times. The rearrangement joins TRBV14 to TRBJ2-3; no definite D call. CDR1 and CDR2 (germline): SGHDN, FVKESK. Trimming stripped 3 bases from V and 0 bases from J, with 7 bases between. The CDR3 extends over 14 amino acids. DNA for the CDR3: TGTGCCAGCAGCCACAGGTCAAGCACAGATACGCAGTATTTT. Translation gives CASSHRSSTDTQYF.

This clonotype was seen repeatedly, ten times or more. This chain links TRBV12-3 or TRBV12-4 with TRBJ1-1; D is possibly TRBD1 (6 bases). With 4 bases removed from V and 7 bases from J, the gap between germline ends came to 13 bases. This CDR3 spans 13 amino acids. CDR3 amino acids: CASSSQGSNEAFF. The CDR3 bases are TGTGCCAGCAGTTCACAGGGTTCTAATGAAGCTTTCTTT.